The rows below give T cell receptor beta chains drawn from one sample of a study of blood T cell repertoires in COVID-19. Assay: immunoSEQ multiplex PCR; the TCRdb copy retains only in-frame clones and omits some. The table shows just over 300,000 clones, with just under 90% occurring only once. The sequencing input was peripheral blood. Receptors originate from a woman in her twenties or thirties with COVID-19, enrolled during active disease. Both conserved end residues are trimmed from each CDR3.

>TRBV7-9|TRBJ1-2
ASSSGQGESVDGYT
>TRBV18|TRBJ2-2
ASSPPSLRNGELF
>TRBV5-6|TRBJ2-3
ASSYISGTPTDTQY
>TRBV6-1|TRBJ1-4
ASSGVTGVDREKLF
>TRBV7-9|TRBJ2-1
ASSPVGTSSYNEQF
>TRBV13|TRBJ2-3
ASSLRSGPDTQY
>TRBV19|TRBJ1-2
ASSPFGRGYGYT
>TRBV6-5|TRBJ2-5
ASSYLWSSPGETQY
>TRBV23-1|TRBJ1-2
ASSQRGLENYGYT
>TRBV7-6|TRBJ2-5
ASKHIQGGGETQY
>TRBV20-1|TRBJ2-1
SASFPSPHNEQF
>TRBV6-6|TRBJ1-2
AITGPGQGSYT
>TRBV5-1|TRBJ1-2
ASTRGEYGYT
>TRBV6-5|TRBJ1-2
ASSYGRYGYT
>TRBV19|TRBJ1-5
ASSIERTANQPQH
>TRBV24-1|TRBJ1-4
ATSDPGQGEKLF
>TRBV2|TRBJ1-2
ASSRGGAGGYT
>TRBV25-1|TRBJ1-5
ASPDSHQPQH
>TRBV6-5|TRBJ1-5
ASGKDRGGNQPQH
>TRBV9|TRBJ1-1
ASSVVSGGAEAF
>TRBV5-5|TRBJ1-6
ASSLDTSPLH
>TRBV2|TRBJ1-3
ASSFQGASGNTIY
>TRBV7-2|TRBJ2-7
ASSLVLDYEQY
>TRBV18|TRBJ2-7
ASSPGADSYEQY
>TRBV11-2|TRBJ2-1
ASSFSGGYYNEQF
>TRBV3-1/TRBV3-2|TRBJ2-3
ASSQDSFFSGGEMDTQY
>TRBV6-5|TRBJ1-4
ASSFETGEKLF
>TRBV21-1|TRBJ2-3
ASSKGSSVQQSYTQY
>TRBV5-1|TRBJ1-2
ASSWGGEGNYGYA
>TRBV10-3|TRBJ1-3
AISGDSSGNTIY